A selection of T cell receptor beta chains follows, all from one sample in a study of CXCR3-negative and CXCR3-positive naive CD8 T cells. TCRdb reprocessed the 5' RACE reads; each CDR3 protein has one entry and no DNA is given. This sample's clone table lists around 66,000 distinct CDR3 sequences. What was sequenced was naive CXCR3+ CD8+ T cells from blood. These TCRs come from a human donor in good health. Some clones in this sample may be carry-over from other donors' samples. The CDR3 runs from the conserved cysteine through the conserved F or W.

v_call: TRBV28
j_call: TRBJ2-7
cdr3_aa: CASSLLTSVENEQYF

v_call: TRBV7-9
j_call: TRBJ1-2
cdr3_aa: CASSTGGGYTF

v_call: TRBV7-2
j_call: TRBJ1-1
cdr3_aa: CASSFNRGLNTEAFF

v_call: TRBV7-9
j_call: TRBJ1-1
cdr3_aa: CASSTQGTQAFF

v_call: TRBV6-6
j_call: TRBJ1-2
cdr3_aa: CASKVQEFDGYTF

v_call: TRBV28
j_call: TRBJ2-7
cdr3_aa: CASSLSGSPYEQYF

v_call: TRBV2
j_call: TRBJ2-1
cdr3_aa: CASQLGDRGYNEQFF

v_call: TRBV7-9
j_call: TRBJ2-3
cdr3_aa: CASSFDHGVADTQYF

v_call: TRBV7-9
j_call: TRBJ1-4
cdr3_aa: CASFGGTDIVATNEKLFF

v_call: TRBV4-2
j_call: TRBJ2-1
cdr3_aa: CASSQALAGGRDEQFF

v_call: TRBV5-1
j_call: TRBJ1-1
cdr3_aa: CASSPEQGARSEAFF

v_call: TRBV29-1
j_call: TRBJ2-2
cdr3_aa: CSVSPENTGELFF

v_call: TRBV7-9
j_call: TRBJ2-3
cdr3_aa: CASSSFGSEDTQYF

v_call: TRBV6-1
j_call: TRBJ1-1
cdr3_aa: CASRTGTADEAFF

v_call: TRBV29-1
j_call: TRBJ1-4
cdr3_aa: CSVEKERGQGGEKLFF

v_call: TRBV7-6
j_call: TRBJ2-1
cdr3_aa: CASSPLGSYNEQFF

v_call: TRBV29-1
j_call: TRBJ1-2
cdr3_aa: CSVDSVQTNYGYTF